This passage covers 2 T cell receptor beta chains from one sample sequenced in a study of cytomegalovirus exposure and HLA in healthy donors. The assay was immunoSEQ multiplex PCR, and TCRdb's table has in-frame clones only and misses some. Of approximately 270,000 clones in the sample, roughly 90% are singletons; the top ten hold roughly 0.4%. Sequences were obtained from PBMCs. The receptor source for this set is a young woman in good health and CMV-seronegative.

This clone was found once. The chain joins TRBV11-2 to TRBJ1-1; D unclear. Germline CDR1 SGHAT, CDR2 FQNNGV. There are 13 residues in the CDR3. V was pared by 4 bases and J by 5 bases, with 11 bases between. CDR3 sequence reads: CASSYGLETEAFF. DNA of the CDR3: TGTGCCAGCAGCTATGGGTTGGAGACTGAAGCTTTCTTT.

The rearrangement links TRBV28 to TRBJ1-5; 10 positions match TRBD1. The CDR3 has 13 amino acids. The trim removed 6 bases at V and 12 bases at J, leaving 8 bases unmatched. Germline assignment: CDR1 MDHEN and CDR2 SYDVKM. The CDR3 region is CASSQGTGEGQHF. The CDR3 DNA sequence: TGTGCCAGCAGCCAGGGGACAGGGGAGGGCCAGCATTTT.